One and the same sample provided the 25 T cell receptor beta chains below, sequenced in a study of T-cell reconstitution after alpha-beta-depleted transplantation in children. Library preparation (for TCRbeta) was performed with unique molecular identifiers. TCRdb independently ran MiXCR on the PCR reads; one entry per CDR3 protein. This table has about 210,000 distinct CDR3 sequences, roughly 18% appearing once. The specimen comprised PBMCs, mostly from graft donor cells, sampled 360 days after TCRalphabeta/CD19-depleted stem cell transplant. The source of these receptors is a male patient between 2 and 15 years old who had a stem cell transplant for acute lymphoblastic leukemia, so the T cells may come from the graft donor.

The chain couples TRBV27 to TRBJ2-7; D tentatively fits TRBD1 or TRBD2 (6 bases each). The CDR3 has 13 residues. Germline CDR1 reads MNHEY; CDR2 reads SMNVEV (reference sequence). V lost 8 bases to trimming and J lost 3 bases, with 14 bases between them. The CDR3 DNA reads as TGTGCCAGCGGGGGGACACCGTTCTACGAGCAGTACTTC. It translates to CASGGTPFYEQYF.

The V and J genes are TRBV12-3 or TRBV12-4 and TRBJ2-2; D is possibly TRBD2 (6 bases). This CDR3 is built from 16 residues. Trimming removed 0 bases from V and 0 bases from J, with 8 bases in between. The DNA for the CDR3 is TGTGCCAGCAGTTTAGCGACGGGGGCGAACACCGGGGAGCTGTTTTTT. This encodes CASSLATGANTGELFF.

A few counts support this clonotype. The chain uses TRBV10-3 and TRBJ1-5; D unclear. This CDR3 has 13 amino acids. The germline gives CDR1 ENHRY, CDR2 SYGVKD. The V and J ends lost 6 bases and 0 bases respectively, with 6 bases between them. CDR3 sequence (DNA): TGTGCCATCAGGGAGAGTAGCAATCAGCCCCAGCATTTT. Translated: CAIRESSNQPQHF.

This clonotype was recorded a few times. The V call is TRBV29-1, the J call TRBJ1-5, with D possibly TRBD1 on 5 matching bases. CDR1 is SQVTM and CDR2 is ANQGSEA in the germline V gene. Trimming took 4 bases from V and 1 from J, leaving 5 bases between them. This CDR3 is 12 amino acids long. The CDR3, as DNA: TGCAGCGTTGCAGGGAGCAATCAGCCCCAGCATTTT. Amino acid sequence: CSVAGSNQPQHF.

This clonotype showed up many times. The gene calls are TRBV29-1 and TRBJ2-7, with D perhaps matching TRBD2 (6 bases). The CDR3 covers 13 residues. V was cut by 5 bases and J by 0 bases, with 11 bases left in between. In germline, CDR1 is SQVTM, CDR2 ANQGSEA. CDR3 DNA sequence: TGCAGCGTTCAACGGGGGAGCTCCTACGAGCAGTACTTC. Translated: CSVQRGSSYEQYF.

V gene TRBV18 combines with J gene TRBJ2-3, with 7 bases that match TRBD1. The CDR3 spans 15 residues. Germline loops: CDR1 KGHSH, CDR2 LQKENI. V dropped 3 bases and J dropped 2; count of bases not matched to a gene: 5. CDR3 nucleotide sequence: TGTGCCAGCTCACCTCTGGACAGGACCACAGATACGCAGTATTTT. This codes for CASSPLDRTTDTQYF.

The chain couples TRBV19 to TRBJ2-2, with D perhaps assigned TRBD1 or TRBD2 (6 bases each). The CDR3 sequence is 14 residues long. V was clipped by 7 bases and J by 5 bases, with 14 bases between them. Germline V gene sequence: CDR1 LNHDA, CDR2 SQIVND (reference sequence). This CDR3 reads CASTSGAITGELFF. CDR3 nucleotide sequence: TGTGCCAGTACCTCGGGGGCGATAACCGGGGAGCTGTTTTTT.

V and J are TRBV10-2 and TRBJ1-5; D gene ambiguous. The CDR3 is 14 amino acids. The germline CDR1 and CDR2 sequences are WSHSY and SAAADI. The CDR3 region has the DNA TGCGCTACAGCGGAGTTCGCGTCCAATCAGCCCCAGCATTTT. It encodes CATAEFASNQPQHF.

This clonotype was found a few times. CDR3 sequence reads: CASSSTSGGFPNYEQYF. As DNA, the CDR3 is TGTGCCAGCAGCTCGACTAGCGGGGGATTTCCAAACTACGAGCAGTACTTC. The rearrangement uses TRBV13 and TRBJ2-7, with 12 bases matching TRBD2. Germline V gives CDR1 PRHDT, CDR2 FYEKMQ (reference sequence). The trim removed 4 bases at V and 3 bases at J, leaving 10 bases unmatched. This CDR3 comprises 17 residues.

The table lists this clonotype with a few counts. V and J are TRBV6-1 and TRBJ2-1; no clear D. This CDR3 is 15 amino acids long. Germline V gene data show CDR1 as MNHNS and CDR2 as SASEGT. V dropped 6 bases and J dropped 0 bases, with 12 bases sitting between them. The CDR3: CASRLLISSYNEQFF. The CDR3 DNA is TGTGCCAGCAGGCTTTTGATCAGCTCCTACAATGAGCAGTTCTTC.

The chain combines TRBV28 with TRBJ2-3; D uncertain. Per germline, CDR1 MDHEN and CDR2 SYDVKM. CDR3 length equals 12 residues. V gave up 3 bases and J gave up 5 bases, with 6 bases separating them. DNA for the CDR3: TGTGCCAGCAGTTTTAATCAAGATACGCAGTATTTT. This encodes CASSFNQDTQYF. The full variable domain, its missing parts supplied by reference TRBV28 and TRBJ2-3, is DVKVTQSSRYLVKRTGEKVFLECVQDMDHENMFWYRQDPGLGLRLIYFSYDVKMKEKGDIPEGYSVSREKKERFSLILESASTNQTSMYLCASSFNQDTQYFGPGTRLTVL.

This clonotype turned up a few times. This chain links TRBV5-1 with TRBJ2-7; TRBD1 agrees at 10 bases. Germline V gene lookup returns CDR1 SGHRS and CDR2 YFSETQ. The CDR3 has 15 amino acids. Trimming at V came to 0 bases and at J to 6 bases, leaving 6 bases not matched to a gene. CDR3 nucleotide sequence: TGCGCCAGCAGCTTGGGGGGGACAGGGGCCGGCGAGCAGTACTTC. Translation gives CASSLGGTGAGEQYF. Using reference TRBV5-1 and TRBJ2-7 for the parts outside the CDR3, the full variable domain is KAGVTQTPRYLIKTRGQQVTLSCSPISGHRSVSWYQQTPGQGLQFLFEYFSETQRNKGNFPGRFSGRQFSNSRSEMNVSTLELGDSALYLCASSLGGTGAGEQYFGPGTRLTVT.

This clonotype was seen more than once but under ten times. The V and J genes are TRBV12-3 or TRBV12-4 and TRBJ2-6, with D possibly being TRBD1 (6 bases). The V end lost 4 bases, the J end lost 0 bases, and 13 bases lay between the germline ends. The length of the CDR3 is 17 residues. The CDR3 nucleotides read TGTGCCAGCAGTTCCGGACAGAGAAGCTCTGGGGCCAACGTCCTGACTTTC. Translated, it gives CASSSGQRSSGANVLTF.

This rearrangement joins TRBV23-1 to TRBJ2-7; 10 bases agree with TRBD1. TRBV23-1 is reported as an ORF; its role is uncertain. The CDR3 is 16 amino acids. V lost 6 bases, J lost 1 base, and 9 bases stayed unmatched. The CDR3 DNA reads TGCGCCAGCAGCCCTCCGGGACAGGGGAGGTCCTACGAGCAGTACTTC. This sequence encodes CASSPPGQGRSYEQYF.

This chain connects TRBV12-3 or TRBV12-4 to TRBJ2-7; 10 bases fit TRBD1. V lost 4 bases and J lost 4; bases outside the gene matches: 4. This CDR3 has 14 residues. CDR3 DNA: TGTGCCAGCAGTTACCGGGACAGGGGTTACGAGCAGTACTTC. It translates to CASSYRDRGYEQYF.

This clonotype was seen a few times. The chain is built from TRBV7-8 and TRBJ2-7; D is possibly TRBD2 (6 bases). Germline assignment: CDR1 SGHVS and CDR2 FQNEAQ. The V and J ends lost 5 bases and 3 bases respectively, with 17 bases between them. The CDR3 is 15 amino acids. CDR3 region: CASSRTSEEGYEQYF. The CDR3 bases are TGTGCCAGCAGCCGGACGAGCGAGGAGGGCTACGAGCAGTACTTC.

This chain uses TRBV5-1 with TRBJ2-3, with a tentative D call TRBD1 (5 bases). The germline gives CDR1 SGHRS, CDR2 YFSETQ. The V end lost 3 bases, the J end lost 11 bases, and 16 bases lay between the germline ends. The CDR3 consists of 13 residues. DNA for the CDR3: TGCGCCAGCAGCTCCGGACACGGCGAAGGGCAGTATTTT. Translated: CASSSGHGEGQYF.

V is TRBV20-1 and J is TRBJ2-7; perhaps TRBD2 as D (5 bases). The CDR3 is 14 residues long. Between the trimmed V and J ends, which lost 5 bases and 2 bases, there was a span of 16 bases. Germline CDR1 DFQATT, CDR2 SNEGSKA (reference sequence). CDR3 bases: TGCAGTGCTGGAGGCAGAGGCCAACCCTACGAGCAGTACTTC. Translated, it gives CSAGGRGQPYEQYF.

CDR3 nucleotides: TGTGCCACCAGCTGGGGGGCCCGGGTAGAGCTGTTTTTT. Translation: CATSWGARVELFF. This chain uses TRBV15 with TRBJ2-2; D may correspond to TRBD1 or TRBD2 (6 bases each). The CDR3 runs 13 residues. V was clipped by 5 bases and J by 11 bases, with 15 bases between them. Germline values: CDR1 LNHNV, CDR2 YYDKDF (reference sequence).

This clonotype showed up just a few times. The chain couples TRBV12-3 or TRBV12-4 to TRBJ2-1; possible D gene TRBD2, 5 bases. V lost 3 bases, J lost 3 bases, and 9 bases lay in between. There are 14 residues in the CDR3. CDR3 sequence (DNA): TGTGCCAGCAGTTTTCGGGCGGGCTACAATGAGCAGTTCTTC. It specifies CASSFRAGYNEQFF.

This rearrangement joins TRBV20-1 to TRBJ1-1, with unresolved D. V was shortened by 5 bases and J by 0 bases, with 22 bases between the two germline ends. The CDR3 runs to 17 residues. Per the germline V gene, CDR1 is DFQATT and CDR2 is SNEGSKA (reference sequence). The CDR3 sequence: CSARYGSPLGVNTEAFF. DNA of the CDR3: TGCAGTGCTCGCTATGGGAGTCCACTTGGGGTGAACACTGAAGCTTTCTTT.

This chain uses TRBV12-3 or TRBV12-4 with TRBJ2-1; 11 bases match TRBD2. Germline trimming cut 5 bases from V and 0 bases from J; bases unmatched to any gene: 12. This CDR3 has 19 amino acids. Here the CDR3 reads CASSPRLAGSFSSYNEQFF. In DNA, the CDR3 is TGTGCCAGCAGTCCCCGACTAGCGGGGTCCTTTAGCTCCTACAATGAGCAGTTCTTC.

The rearrangement joins TRBV18 to TRBJ2-5; no reliable D call. V shed 0 bases and J shed 5 bases, with 7 bases lying between them. Germline-derived CDR1 and CDR2 are KGHSH and LQKENI. This CDR3 comprises 13 residues. In nucleotides, the CDR3 is TGTGCCAGCTCACCACCGGTGGATGAGACCCAGTACTTC. This encodes CASSPPVDETQYF.

The gene calls are TRBV12-3 or TRBV12-4 and TRBJ2-1, with D possibly TRBD1 on 6 matching bases. This CDR3 contains 15 residues. Trimming took off 6 bases at V and 5 bases at J, with 17 bases between the two ends. CDR3 nucleotides: TGTGCCAGCAGCCAACAGGGCCGCTACAACAATGAGCAGTTCTTC. Translation: CASSQQGRYNNEQFF.

This clonotype was found a few times. The chain joins TRBV27 to TRBJ2-7, with D possibly being TRBD2 (6 bases). The ends were cut back, 0 bases at V and 2 bases at J, with 11 bases in the middle. CDR1 is MNHEY, CDR2 SMNVEV, per germline (reference sequence). The CDR3 is made up of 15 amino acids. CDR3 sequence (DNA): TGTGCCAGCAGTTTATCGGCGGGGCATACCTACGAGCAGTACTTC. Translation gives CASSLSAGHTYEQYF.